Listed below are T cell receptor beta chains from one sample, sequenced in a study of T cell changes during pregnancy in multiple sclerosis. Using immunoSEQ multiplex PCR, the repertoire was profiled, and TCRdb retains in-frame clones only, with some absent. The sample contains roughly 58,000 clones, 92% of which appear only once. The source material was CD4+ T cells from peripheral blood mononuclear cells, sampled after pregnancy. Receptors were obtained from a female donor in good health, enrolled as a control in a pregnancy study. Each CDR3 is given with its conserved first and last residue. A D gene is named only where the DNA matches it firmly. Clone size, where shown, is once, few, many, or a class for clones that have expanded.

V	J	size	D	CDR3	DNA
TRBV4-1	TRBJ2-5	-	TRBD2	CASSQDGRGETQYF	TGCGCCAGCAGCCAAGATGGGAGGGGAGAGACCCAGTACTTC
TRBV28	TRBJ1-5	-	TRBD1	CASSSPGQPSNQPQHF	TGTGCCAGCAGTTCCCCGGGACAGCCGAGCAATCAGCCCCAGCATTTT
TRBV7-2	TRBJ1-1	-	TRBD1	CASSNRGLYEAFF	TGTGCCAGCAGCAACAGGGGGCTGTATGAAGCTTTCTTT
TRBV6-6	TRBJ1-3	-	TRBD1	CASRDRVGGSGNTIYF	TGTGCCAGCAGGGACAGGGTCGGTGGCTCTGGAAACACCATATATTTT
TRBV28	TRBJ2-7	-	-	CASSLGGSSYEQYF	TGTGCCAGCAGTTTAGGAGGGAGCTCCTACGAGCAGTACTTC
TRBV18	TRBJ1-5	-	TRBD1	CASSPTSGTGSFQPQHF	TGTGCCAGCTCACCAACATCCGGGACAGGGTCATTTCAGCCCCAGCATTTT
TRBV18	TRBJ2-7	-	-	CASSQASSYEQYF	TGTGCCAGCTCACAGGCTAGCTCCTACGAGCAGTACTTC
TRBV11-2	TRBJ1-1	-	-	CASSLELGARTEAFF	TGTGCCAGCAGCTTAGAGCTTGGGGCACGAACTGAAGCTTTCTTT
TRBV19	TRBJ2-1	-	-	CASSAGPRFNEQFF	TGTGCCAGTAGCGCGGGACCCCGATTCAATGAGCAGTTCTTC
TRBV9	TRBJ2-2	-	TRBD1	CASSNRQGPNTGELFF	TGTGCCAGCAGCAACCGACAGGGGCCGAACACCGGGGAGCTGTTTTTT
TRBV7-9	TRBJ2-3	-	TRBD1	CASSVGTGASQYF	TGTGCCAGCAGCGTCGGGACAGGGGCCTCGCAGTATTTT
TRBV7-3	TRBJ1-2	once	TRBD1	CASSLTGGYGYTF	TGTGCCAGCAGCTTGACAGGGGGCTATGGCTACACCTTC
TRBV11-1	TRBJ2-1	-	TRBD2	CASSYRVGGSSYNEQFF	TGTGCCAGCAGCTATCGCGTGGGGGGGAGCTCCTACAATGAGCAGTTCTTC
TRBV2	TRBJ1-2	-	-	CASSGLGPLSYTF	TGTGCCAGCAGTGGGCTTGGGCCCCTTTCGTACACCTTC
TRBV11-1	TRBJ2-2	-	TRBD1	CASSHGQGVFPGELFF	TGTGCCAGCAGCCATGGACAGGGCGTCTTTCCCGGGGAGCTGTTTTTT
TRBV4-2	TRBJ2-6	-	-	CASSQDVQSGANVLTF	TGTGCCAGCAGCCAAGATGTACAATCTGGGGCCAACGTCCTGACTTTC
TRBV7-3	TRBJ1-1	-	TRBD1	CASSLGDRVTEAFF	TGTGCCAGCAGCTTAGGGGACAGGGTCACTGAAGCTTTCTTT
TRBV19	TRBJ2-1	-	TRBD2	CASRRAGVSYNEQFF	TGTGCCAGTAGGAGGGCGGGGGTGTCCTACAATGAGCAGTTCTTC
TRBV18	TRBJ2-6	-	-	CASSPSTSSSGANVLTF	TGTGCCAGCTCACCATCTACCTCGAGCTCTGGGGCCAACGTCCTGACTTTC
TRBV19	TRBJ1-5	-	-	CASSIVQTFGQPQHF	TGTGCCAGTAGTATAGTTCAGACTTTCGGTCAGCCCCAGCATTTT
TRBV11-3	TRBJ1-3	-	-	CASSFRLPEGNTIYF	TGTGCCAGCAGCTTTAGGTTACCGGAGGGAAACACCATATATTTT
TRBV28	TRBJ1-3	-	-	CASSIAGPTSGNTIYF	TGTGCCAGCAGTATTGCGGGGCCCACCTCTGGAAACACCATATATTTT
TRBV18	TRBJ1-6	-	-	CASSLTDLGSPLHF	TGTGCCAGCTCACTGACAGACCTCGGTTCACCCCTCCACTTT
TRBV9	TRBJ1-4	-	-	CASSVGDWRDHEKLFF	TGTGCCAGCAGCGTAGGGGATTGGCGGGACCATGAAAAACTGTTTTTT
TRBV7-2	TRBJ1-4	-	-	CASSFQGSKGGELFF	TGTGCCAGCAGCTTTCAGGGCAGCAAGGGTGGGGAACTGTTTTTT
TRBV4-1	TRBJ1-6	-	-	CASSLTYTGTEISPLHF	TGCGCCAGCAGCCTAACCTACACCGGGACTGAGATCTCACCCCTCCACTTT
TRBV19	TRBJ2-6	-	-	CASSVHSSGANVLTF	TGTGCCAGTAGTGTACACAGCTCTGGGGCCAACGTCCTGACTTTC
TRBV13	TRBJ2-2	once	-	CASSLGYGAMAGELFF	TGTGCCAGCAGCTTAGGATATGGGGCTATGGCCGGGGAGCTGTTTTTT
TRBV19	TRBJ1-2	-	-	CATGGNYGYTF	TGTGCCACGGGGGGCAACTATGGCTACACCTTC
TRBV7-3	TRBJ2-1	-	-	CASSLNSNEQFF	TGTGCCAGCAGCTTAAACAGCAATGAGCAGTTCTTC
TRBV5-5	TRBJ1-3	-	-	CASGSHSGNTIYF	TGTGCCAGCGGGAGCCACTCTGGAAACACCATATATTTT
TRBV25-1	TRBJ1-2	-	TRBD1	CASSDSGTGVYGYTF	TGTGCCAGCAGTGATTCGGGGACAGGGGTTTATGGCTACACCTTC
TRBV4-1	TRBJ1-2	-	-	CASSQVHSQTYGYTF	TGCGCCAGCAGCCAAGTGCACAGCCAAACCTATGGCTACACCTTC